This is a list of T cell receptor beta chains from one sample in a study of cytomegalovirus exposure and HLA in healthy donors. The repertoire was sequenced with immunoSEQ multiplex PCR; TCRdb's copy has only in-frame clones and lacks some. The table lists some 150,000 clones, 60% to 80% of them singletons. Sequences were obtained from PBMCs. These receptors all come from a man aged 50 to 59 in good health and CMV-seropositive. CDR3s include the opening cysteine and the closing phenylalanine or tryptophan. D genes are given only for firm matches. Size is stated for part of the rows, as once, few or many counts, or as a class when the clone is expanded.

abundance: few
j_gene: TRBJ1-2
d_gene: TRBD1
v_gene: TRBV18
CDR3nt: TGTGCCAGCTCACCACTAGTGCCGGGACAGACATTGACTAACTATGGCTACACCTTC
CDR3aa: CASSPLVPGQTLTNYGYTF

abundance: -
j_gene: TRBJ2-7
d_gene: -
v_gene: TRBV27
CDR3nt: TGTGCCAGCAGTTTGGGGGGGGCGCTCTCTATTTACGAGCAGTACTTC
CDR3aa: CASSLGGALSIYEQYF

abundance: -
j_gene: TRBJ2-3
d_gene: TRBD1
v_gene: TRBV4-1
CDR3nt: TGCGCCAGCAGCCGCGGACAGGGTTTCCCAGATACGCAGTATTTT
CDR3aa: CASSRGQGFPDTQYF

abundance: -
j_gene: TRBJ1-2
d_gene: -
v_gene: TRBV19
CDR3nt: TGTGCCAGTAGTATTATGTCTCAGGGATCCTATGGCTACACCTTC
CDR3aa: CASSIMSQGSYGYTF

abundance: few
j_gene: TRBJ1-1
d_gene: -
v_gene: TRBV5-1
CDR3nt: TGCGCCAGCAGGCCCGGTGCGGGTTGGGTGAACACTGAAGCTTTCTTT
CDR3aa: CASRPGAGWVNTEAFF

abundance: -
j_gene: TRBJ2-7
d_gene: TRBD2
v_gene: TRBV2
CDR3nt: TGTGCCAGCAGTGAACTAGCGGGAGGTTACGAGCAGTACTTC
CDR3aa: CASSELAGGYEQYF

abundance: few
j_gene: TRBJ2-7
d_gene: -
v_gene: TRBV7-9
CDR3nt: TGTGCCAGCAGCTTATTTGGCGGGGTAAGCTCCTACGAGCAGTACTTC
CDR3aa: CASSLFGGVSSYEQYF

abundance: -
j_gene: TRBJ2-1
d_gene: -
v_gene: TRBV9
CDR3nt: TGTGCCAGCAGCGTAGGTGCGGGATCCCACAATGAGCAGTTCTTC
CDR3aa: CASSVGAGSHNEQFF

abundance: -
j_gene: TRBJ1-1
d_gene: -
v_gene: TRBV11-2
CDR3nt: TGTGCCAGCAGCTTATTTACGGGGAACACTGAAGCTTTCTTT
CDR3aa: CASSLFTGNTEAFF

abundance: -
j_gene: TRBJ2-2
d_gene: TRBD2
v_gene: TRBV14
CDR3nt: TGTGCCAGCAGCCCTCGGGGAGGGAAGCCCGGGGAGCTGTTTTTT
CDR3aa: CASSPRGGKPGELFF

abundance: -
j_gene: TRBJ2-1
d_gene: -
v_gene: TRBV6-4
CDR3nt: TGTGCCAGCAGCGCCCTCCGGGGTGGTGAGCAGTTCTTC
CDR3aa: CASSALRGGEQFF

abundance: -
j_gene: TRBJ1-2
d_gene: TRBD1
v_gene: TRBV2
CDR3nt: TGTGCCAGCAGTCAAAGAGGGGGCTCCCACTATGGCTACACCTTC
CDR3aa: CASSQRGGSHYGYTF

abundance: -
j_gene: TRBJ1-4
d_gene: TRBD1
v_gene: TRBV6-6
CDR3nt: TGTGCCAGCAGTTACGGAGGGGGCGGTGAAAAACTGTTTTTT
CDR3aa: CASSYGGGGEKLFF

abundance: few
j_gene: TRBJ2-1
d_gene: -
v_gene: TRBV18
CDR3nt: TGTGCCAGCTCCCGCAATGAGCAGTTCTTC
CDR3aa: CASSRNEQFF

abundance: -
j_gene: TRBJ2-5
d_gene: TRBD1
v_gene: TRBV5-1
CDR3nt: TGCGCCAGCAGCTTCCGGACAGGGGAGTTCGAGACCCAGTACTTC
CDR3aa: CASSFRTGEFETQYF

abundance: -
j_gene: TRBJ2-6
d_gene: -
v_gene: TRBV9
CDR3nt: TGTGCCAGCAGCGTAGTGGGCCTCTCTGGGGCCAACGTCCTGACTTTC
CDR3aa: CASSVVGLSGANVLTF

abundance: -
j_gene: TRBJ1-2
d_gene: -
v_gene: TRBV6-1
CDR3nt: TGTGCCAGCAGTGATCGGCTCCGGGGTGGCTACACCTTC
CDR3aa: CASSDRLRGGYTF

abundance: -
j_gene: TRBJ2-2
d_gene: TRBD2
v_gene: TRBV5-4
CDR3nt: TGTGCCAGCAGCTTGCGGGGGGGGCACACCGGGGAGCTGTTTTTT
CDR3aa: CASSLRGGHTGELFF

abundance: -
j_gene: TRBJ2-7
d_gene: TRBD2
v_gene: TRBV7-2
CDR3nt: TGTGCCAGCAGCTCACTAGCGCTACCTACCTACGAGCAGTACTTC
CDR3aa: CASSSLALPTYEQYF

abundance: once
j_gene: TRBJ1-6
d_gene: -
v_gene: TRBV5-1
CDR3nt: TGCGCCAGCAGCCCAGGACAGACAACGAATTCACCCCTCCACTTT
CDR3aa: CASSPGQTTNSPLHF

abundance: -
j_gene: TRBJ1-1
d_gene: TRBD1
v_gene: TRBV6-4
CDR3nt: TGTGCCAGCAGTTACAGGGGTGGCACTGAAGCTTTCTTT
CDR3aa: CASSYRGGTEAFF

abundance: -
j_gene: TRBJ2-1
d_gene: -
v_gene: TRBV5-1
CDR3nt: TGCGCCAGCAGCGCCCAGGGGATCAATGAGCAGTTCTTC
CDR3aa: CASSAQGINEQFF

abundance: -
j_gene: TRBJ2-7
d_gene: -
v_gene: TRBV6-5
CDR3nt: TGTGCCAGCCAGCGGTCCCACCGAGACGAGCAGTACTTC
CDR3aa: CASQRSHRDEQYF

abundance: -
j_gene: TRBJ1-2
d_gene: TRBD1
v_gene: TRBV2
CDR3nt: TGTGCCACAACAGGGGCAGGCCTTACGCGCCCCTATGGCTACACCTTC
CDR3aa: CATTGAGLTRPYGYTF

abundance: -
j_gene: TRBJ1-1
d_gene: -
v_gene: TRBV18
CDR3nt: TGTGCCAGCTCACCACCGTCAACTGAAGCTTTCTTT
CDR3aa: CASSPPSTEAFF

abundance: -
j_gene: TRBJ2-2
d_gene: -
v_gene: TRBV6-1
CDR3nt: TGTGCCAGCAGTGGGCGGGGCAGTCCCCTTAGGTCCGGGGAGCTGTTTTTT
CDR3aa: CASSGRGSPLRSGELFF

abundance: -
j_gene: TRBJ1-1
d_gene: -
v_gene: TRBV29-1
CDR3nt: TGCAGCGCTACCCCGGGGGAGGGAGTGACTTTCTTT
CDR3aa: CSATPGEGVTFF

abundance: -
j_gene: TRBJ1-6
d_gene: TRBD1
v_gene: TRBV7-2
CDR3nt: TGTGCCAGCAGCCGACAGGGAAATTCACCCCTCCACTTT
CDR3aa: CASSRQGNSPLHF

abundance: -
j_gene: TRBJ1-1
d_gene: TRBD1
v_gene: TRBV11-3
CDR3nt: TGTGCCAGCAGCTCTCGGACAGGTGTAAAGGCTTTCTTT
CDR3aa: CASSSRTGVKAFF

abundance: -
j_gene: TRBJ1-1
d_gene: -
v_gene: TRBV29-1
CDR3nt: TGCAGCGTTGACGACAGCCTGATAAACACTGAAGCTTTCTTT
CDR3aa: CSVDDSLINTEAFF

abundance: few
j_gene: TRBJ1-2
d_gene: -
v_gene: TRBV2
CDR3nt: TGTGCCAGCAGTGACGGGAGGTTGGGAGGCTACACCTTC
CDR3aa: CASSDGRLGGYTF

abundance: -
j_gene: TRBJ1-1
d_gene: -
v_gene: TRBV19
CDR3nt: TGTGCCAGTAGTATTAGGGGGTTGAACACTGAAGCTTTCTTT
CDR3aa: CASSIRGLNTEAFF

abundance: -
j_gene: TRBJ1-3
d_gene: -
v_gene: TRBV20-1
CDR3nt: TGCAGTGCCCGGGGGGGAAACACCATATATTTT
CDR3aa: CSARGGNTIYF

abundance: -
j_gene: TRBJ1-1
d_gene: -
v_gene: TRBV18
CDR3nt: TGTGCCAGCTCACCCCCTAACAGGGTATTGGGTGTAGACACTGAAGCTTTCTTT
CDR3aa: CASSPPNRVLGVDTEAFF

abundance: few
j_gene: TRBJ2-2
d_gene: -
v_gene: TRBV7-3
CDR3nt: TGTGCCAGCAGCTTTCTCAGTTCCGGGGAGCTGTTTTTT
CDR3aa: CASSFLSSGELFF

abundance: -
j_gene: TRBJ2-1
d_gene: -
v_gene: TRBV9
CDR3nt: TGTGCCAGCAGCGTAGGAACAGGGCAGAACTACAATGAGCAGTTCTTC
CDR3aa: CASSVGTGQNYNEQFF

abundance: -
j_gene: TRBJ1-5
d_gene: -
v_gene: TRBV5-1
CDR3nt: TGCGCCAGCAGTCGACAGCCCAATCAGCCCCAGCATTTT
CDR3aa: CASSRQPNQPQHF

abundance: -
j_gene: TRBJ2-3
d_gene: TRBD1
v_gene: TRBV5-1
CDR3nt: TGCGCCAGCAGCTTAGGACAGGGGGCGTTTATAGATACGCAGTATTTT
CDR3aa: CASSLGQGAFIDTQYF

abundance: once
j_gene: TRBJ1-1
d_gene: -
v_gene: TRBV7-9
CDR3nt: TGTGCCAGCAGTTTACAGCGACGGAACACTGAAGCTTTCTTT
CDR3aa: CASSLQRRNTEAFF

abundance: -
j_gene: TRBJ2-1
d_gene: TRBD2
v_gene: TRBV29-1
CDR3nt: TGCAGCATTAAGCGGGGAGAAGGGTACAATGAGCAGTTCTTC
CDR3aa: CSIKRGEGYNEQFF

abundance: -
j_gene: TRBJ2-7
d_gene: TRBD1
v_gene: TRBV29-1
CDR3nt: TGCAGCGTTGGGGACAGGGGCTACGAGCAGTACTTC
CDR3aa: CSVGDRGYEQYF

abundance: -
j_gene: TRBJ2-2
d_gene: -
v_gene: TRBV6-5
CDR3nt: TGTGCCAGCTCTAGTTGGACCGGGGAGCTGTTTTTT
CDR3aa: CASSSWTGELFF

abundance: -
j_gene: TRBJ1-2
d_gene: -
v_gene: TRBV18
CDR3nt: TGTGCCAGCTCACCGGCGGGGCAGTTCTATGGCTACACCTTC
CDR3aa: CASSPAGQFYGYTF

abundance: -
j_gene: TRBJ1-4
d_gene: TRBD1
v_gene: TRBV19
CDR3nt: TGTGCCAGTAGTATCGACAGGGCCCCCGAAAAACTGTTTTTT
CDR3aa: CASSIDRAPEKLFF

abundance: -
j_gene: TRBJ1-1
d_gene: TRBD1
v_gene: TRBV2
CDR3nt: TGTGCCAGCAGTGAAGGGAGACAGGGGGTTGGTTTCTTT
CDR3aa: CASSEGRQGVGFF

abundance: -
j_gene: TRBJ2-3
d_gene: TRBD1
v_gene: TRBV11-2
CDR3nt: TGTGCCAGCAGCACAGGACAGGGTGGGACAGATACGCAGTATTTT
CDR3aa: CASSTGQGGTDTQYF

abundance: -
j_gene: TRBJ2-1
d_gene: TRBD1
v_gene: TRBV5-1
CDR3nt: TGCGCCAGCAGCTCCCACTTGGGACAGGGCATTGGTGAGCAGTTCTTC
CDR3aa: CASSSHLGQGIGEQFF

abundance: -
j_gene: TRBJ1-2
d_gene: -
v_gene: TRBV7-8
CDR3nt: TGTGCCAGCAGCCGCGGACAGTTCGGTGGTGGCTACACCTTC
CDR3aa: CASSRGQFGGGYTF

abundance: -
j_gene: TRBJ1-1
d_gene: -
v_gene: TRBV7-5
CDR3nt: TGTGTCAGAAGCCCAAGACAGGCTGAAGCTTTCTTT
CDR3aa: CVRSPRQAEAFF

abundance: -
j_gene: TRBJ2-2
d_gene: -
v_gene: TRBV5-6
CDR3nt: TGTGCCAGCAGCAAGACAGGGAACACCGGGGAGCTGTTTTTT
CDR3aa: CASSKTGNTGELFF

abundance: -
j_gene: TRBJ1-5
d_gene: -
v_gene: TRBV10-3
CDR3nt: TGTGCCATCAGTGAGTCAGTAGGGGCGCAAGGCAATCAGCCCCAGCATTTT
CDR3aa: CAISESVGAQGNQPQHF

abundance: -
j_gene: TRBJ2-7
d_gene: TRBD2
v_gene: TRBV29-1
CDR3nt: TGCAGCGTTGGTCTAGCGGGAGAAGGCTACGAGCAGTACTTC
CDR3aa: CSVGLAGEGYEQYF

abundance: -
j_gene: TRBJ1-6
d_gene: -
v_gene: TRBV5-1
CDR3nt: TGCGCCAGCAGCCAGGACGGACAAAGGAATTCACCCCTCCACTTT
CDR3aa: CASSQDGQRNSPLHF

abundance: -
j_gene: TRBJ2-3
d_gene: -
v_gene: TRBV5-1
CDR3nt: TGCGCCAGCAGTGCCTCGCCGGGACTCTACACAGATACGCAGTATTTT
CDR3aa: CASSASPGLYTDTQYF

abundance: -
j_gene: TRBJ2-5
d_gene: TRBD2
v_gene: TRBV4-1
CDR3nt: TGCGCCAGCAGCCAAGATGGGACTAGAGGCGAAACCCAGTACTTC
CDR3aa: CASSQDGTRGETQYF

abundance: once
j_gene: TRBJ2-7
d_gene: TRBD1
v_gene: TRBV7-6
CDR3nt: TGTGCCAGCACCCCCGGGACAGACTCCTACGAGCAGTACTTC
CDR3aa: CASTPGTDSYEQYF

abundance: -
j_gene: TRBJ1-1
d_gene: -
v_gene: TRBV2
CDR3nt: TGTGCCAGCAGTCTACGGGGGAGAGGTACTGAAGCTTTCTTT
CDR3aa: CASSLRGRGTEAFF

abundance: -
j_gene: TRBJ1-1
d_gene: -
v_gene: TRBV9
CDR3nt: TGTGCCAGCAGCAGGACAGACAACACTGAAGCTTTCTTT
CDR3aa: CASSRTDNTEAFF

abundance: -
j_gene: TRBJ2-7
d_gene: TRBD1
v_gene: TRBV11-2
CDR3nt: TGTGCCAGCAGCTCCTTACAGGGGCCCTACGAGCAGTACTTC
CDR3aa: CASSSLQGPYEQYF

abundance: few
j_gene: TRBJ1-1
d_gene: -
v_gene: TRBV10-3
CDR3nt: TGTGCCATCAGCGCGCCCGGGAGCCGCACTGAAGCTTTCTTT
CDR3aa: CAISAPGSRTEAFF